This T cell receptor beta chain was identified in a study of T cells in Graves' hyperthyroidism and ophthalmopathy (dated by TCRdb to about 2019). A note on the overall study: Peripheral blood samples were taken at initial diagnosis, before any treatment was given. TCR V-J signatures able to tell the groups apart were searched for in a discovery cohort of 100 or so patients, of whom 43 had Graves' ophthalmopathy and some 60 had stable Graves' hyperthyroidism. Whether ophthalmopathy could be predicted prospectively was tested in an independent validation cohort made up of 18 to 20 hyperthyroidism patients plus 17 patients who later progressed to ophthalmopathy. The roughly 94 discovery patients were randomly divided into training and test sets at a 7:3 ratio. The study also compared thyroid tissue and blood T-cell repertoires from a handful of Graves' hyperthyroidism patients. After sampling, hyperthyroidism patients received methimazole starting at 30 mg daily, and ophthalmopathy patients received high-dose intravenous methylprednisolone. According to the paper, TCR Vbeta CDR3 sequencing was carried out on about 140 peripheral blood samples, which came from 40 to 45 ophthalmopathy, approximately 78 hyperthyroidism and roughly 17 progressor patients. Findings and caveats that apply to the study as a whole: A 13 V-J signature model separated ophthalmopathy from stable hyperthyroidism, with roughly 88% sensitivity and about 81% specificity in cross-validation and 80%/75% in testing. During validation, the model predicted progression to ophthalmopathy a median of approximately 6.5 months ahead of onset, with 60% to 71% sensitivity and less than 85% specificity. Most expanded thyroid clonotypes (frequency above 0.001) were also detected in blood, a finding suggesting that blood repertoires may reflect thyroid immune responses. Sample size was not statistically predetermined, and investigators were not blinded to group allocation.

Ophthalmopathy patients had moderately to severely active disease, with a Clinical Activity Score of 3 or more, a NOSPECS grade of 4 or more, and a disease duration of less than 3 months. Exclusion was applied to patients with uncontrolled infections, other autoimmune diseases, pregnancy or lactation. Diagnoses relied on clinical symptoms, serum thyroxine and TRAb, thyroid ultrasound and orbital computed tomography. Ficoll-Paque density gradient centrifugation was used to isolate PBMCs from around 9.1 ml of fresh peripheral blood. Trizol reagent was used to extract total RNA, and RNA quality was then checked on an Agilent 2100 Bioanalyzer. This clonotype was counted ten times or more. Its target antigen remains unknown. No quality values exist for individual bases; no much larger clone is one base distant. TCR beta CDR3 regions were amplified from RNA transcripts. The TCR CDR3 was subjected to a first round of RT-PCR using the HTBI primer set and the Qiagen OneStep RT-PCR kit. A second multiplex PCR round built the libraries, followed by size selection and purification. Libraries were sequenced paired-end with 100 bp reads on an Illumina HiSeq2000. The original pipeline was this. Raw data were processed with SOAPnuke, discarding reads with adapters, uncalled bases, mean Phred below 15, or no exact constant-primer or identifier match. COPE v1.2.5 was used to merge high-quality paired reads, and clonotypes were defined as unique nucleotide sequences. MiTCR v1.1 was used to align the clonotypes against IMGT TRBV, TRBD and TRBJ reference segments. The analysis included only V-J combinations with a frequency above 0.0001, which together covered approximately 99% of the repertoires. A TCS score was defined as the ratio between F50 (clonal expansion) and ExV (chaos), using BLOSUM62-based TCRdist between CDR3 peptides within each V-J. Welch's t-statistics and random forest reduced around 520 V-J features to 13, which were used in a naive Bayes classifier (R e1071). TCRdb reprocessing: public reads trimmed at Q25 with fastp, clones called with MiXCR, in-frame beta chains kept. Entries that share a CDR3 protein sequence are merged under the most common genes and DNA. TCRdb, not the original authors, processed these V and J calls. The sample table shows 450,000 to 650,000 distinct CDR3 sequences, and 12% to 15% are seen once. Roughly 7.1% of the sample goes to the ten largest clones.

The germline V gene (reference sequence) specifies DFQATT as CDR1 and SNEGSKA as CDR2. V is pared back by 5 bases and J by 5 bases, with 14 bases lying between the germline termini. The CDR3 sequence holds 13 residues, the cysteine and phenylalanine included. Solely the CDR3 DNA is kept, with 39 bases framed from the first base. This TCR was recovered from a woman aged 18-30 years with Graves' ophthalmopathy. The receptor chain draws on TRBV20-1 and TRBJ2-3, with the D gene call left open. Sequenced sample: blood. The DNA sequence follows: TGCAGTGCTCCCGGCCCGGATGGAGATACGCAGTATTTT. It specifies CSAPGPDGDTQYF.